The T cell receptor beta chain under discussion was sequenced for a study of control samples from healthy donors and cancer patients. Trimming shortened V by 3 bases and J by 4 bases, and 5 bases separated the two germline ends. CDR1 and CDR2 (germline): SGHRS, YFSETQ. The CDR3 contains 12 residues. Assay: immunoSEQ multiplex PCR; the TCRdb copy retains only in-frame clones and omits some. Of over 150,000 clones detected, under 96% appear once; the ten largest clones hold approximately 1%. Sequenced material: blood. This rearrangement joins TRBV5-1 to TRBJ2-1; D unresolved. The sequence came from a woman between 25 and 40 years old in good health. CDR3 sequence (DNA): TGCGCCAGCAGCTCTAGATACAATGAGCAGTTCTTC. Its protein is CASSSRYNEQFF. Supplemented by reference TRBV5-1 and TRBJ2-1, the full variable domain reads KAGVTQTPRYLIKTRGQQVTLSCSPISGHRSVSWYQQTPGQGLQFLFEYFSETQRNKGNFPGRFSGRQFSNSRSEMNVSTLELGDSALYLCASSSRYNEQFFGPGTRLTVL.